This T cell receptor (beta chain) is drawn from a study of cytotoxic CD8 clonotypes in ibrutinib-treated CLL. General study results and limits: Age-matched healthy donor levels were exceeded by baseline clonality, which tracked circulating CD8+ T-cell counts. Contraction or stability on treatment was seen for public clonotypes, which were uncommon.

About this clone itself: The target antigen is unknown.

This CDR3 comprises 10 residues. Trimming removed 2 bases from V and 11 bases from J, with 6 bases in between. The germline V gene encodes CDR1 SEHNR and CDR2 FQNEAQ (reference sequence). TCRdb's table, derived via immunoSEQ multiplex PCR, lists solely in-frame clones and lacks some. The table includes around 160,000 clones, 70% to 85% detected once. The TCR sequence derives from a human donor with chronic lymphocytic leukemia. Sample: PBMCs, taken after 12 months of ibrutinib treatment. The rearrangement joins TRBV7-9 to TRBJ1-2; D remains unclear. CDR3 protein: CASSLSGYTF. DNA for the CDR3: TGTGCCAGCAGCTTAAGCGGGTACACCTTC.